These 15 T cell receptor beta chains came from one sample sequenced in a study of early T cells in non-severe SARS-CoV-2 infection (dated by TCRdb to about 2021). Libraries were built with 5' RACE. The run used a NextSeq 500. TCRdb ran its own pipeline on the public reads, namely fastp trimming at Q25 and MiXCR clone calling, and kept in-frame beta chains. Each CDR3 protein appears once, grouped with its most common genes and DNA. This sample lists some 100,000 distinct CDR3 sequences; 14% to 15% were detected once. The biggest ten clones account for about 0.59% of the sample. The sequenced material came from whole blood. These receptors all come from an adult who was a healthcare worker with PCR-confirmed SARS-CoV-2 infection or an uninfected control (not recorded which).

The CDR3 region is CSAIPGADTQYF. CDR3 bases: TGCAGCGCAATACCGGGGGCAGATACGCAGTATTTT. This chain uses TRBV29-1 with TRBJ2-3, with D possibly being TRBD2 (6 bases). V shed 7 bases and J shed 4 bases, with 12 bases lying between them. CDR1 and CDR2 from the germline V gene are SQVTM and ANQGSEA. The CDR3 is 12 residues long.

The chain couples TRBV7-9 to TRBJ2-7; unclear D gene. The V gene lost 6 bases and the J gene lost 6 bases, with 15 bases spanning the gap. Per germline, CDR1 SEHNR and CDR2 FQNEAQ (reference sequence). The CDR3 contains 13 residues. Written as DNA, the CDR3 is TGTGCCAGCAGTTTTACAGAAAGAGGCGAGCAGTACGTC. It yields the protein CASSFTERGEQYV.

The chain has TRBV28 and TRBJ2-4; the D gene is possibly TRBD1 (5 bases). This CDR3 is built from 16 residues. V lost 1 base, J lost 0 bases, and 10 bases lay in between. Germline V gene data show CDR1 as MDHEN and CDR2 as SYDVKM. As DNA, the CDR3 is TGTGCCAGCAGTTTATTGGGGCAGACAGCCAAAAACATTCAGTACTTC. Translation gives CASSLLGQTAKNIQYF. Together with reference TRBV28 and TRBJ2-4, the CDR3 gives the full variable domain: DVKVTQSSRYLVKRTGEKVFLECVQDMDHENMFWYRQDPGLGLRLIYFSYDVKMKEKGDIPEGYSVSREKKERFSLILESASTNQTSMYLCASSLLGQTAKNIQYFGAGTRLSVL.

This clonotype has more than one count but fewer than ten. V is TRBV7-9 and J is TRBJ2-3; 8 bases map to TRBD2. CDR1 is SEHNR, CDR2 FQNEAQ, per germline (reference sequence). The trim removed 3 bases at V and 4 bases at J, leaving 3 bases unmatched. The CDR3 contains 14 residues. CDR3 in amino acids: CASSLAGGADTQYF. The CDR3 DNA sequence: TGTGCCAGCAGCTTGGCGGGGGGCGCAGATACGCAGTATTTT.

This clonotype showed up just a few times. The chain employs TRBV4-1 and TRBJ2-3; 12 positions agree with TRBD2. CDR3 length: 24 residues. Germline V lookup: CDR1 MGHRA, CDR2 YSYEKL. V lost 0 bases and J lost 0; bases outside the gene matches: 22. This CDR3 reads CASSQEKLLAGGPTSKLSTDTQYF. The DNA of the CDR3 is TGCGCCAGCAGCCAAGAAAAACTGCTAGCGGGGGGGCCCACATCAAAGCTAAGCACAGATACGCAGTATTTT.

In its sample, this clonotype was seen a few times. The chain uses TRBV29-1 and TRBJ2-1, with a weak D call TRBD1 (5 bases). Per the germline V gene, CDR1 is SQVTM and CDR2 is ANQGSEA. The CDR3 is 11 residues long. V lost 1 base and J lost 13, with 11 bases in between. The CDR3 bases are TGCAGCGTTGAAGGGCAGGGAAAACAGTTCTTC. Translation gives CSVEGQGKQFF.

The table lists this clonotype with a count of one. The rearrangement joins TRBV12-3 or TRBV12-4 to TRBJ2-5; TRBD2 matches 11 bases. V shed 2 bases, J shed 3 bases, and the junction held 2 bases outside the gene matches. The CDR3 covers 15 residues. CDR3 DNA: TGTGCCAGCAGTTTATCTAGCGGGGGGAAAGAGACCCAGTACTTC. Residues: CASSLSSGGKETQYF.

This chain connects TRBV20-1 to TRBJ2-5, with D perhaps assigned TRBD1 or TRBD2 (6 bases each). This CDR3 is 13 amino acids long. The germline gives CDR1 DFQATT, CDR2 SNEGSKA (reference sequence). Trimming pared 5 bases from V and 2 bases from J, leaving 12 bases between. CDR3 DNA sequence: TGCAGTGCTCAGGAGGGGGGACAAGAGACCCAGTACTTC. Translation gives CSAQEGGQETQYF.

This clonotype turned up a few times. The rearrangement uses TRBV7-6 and TRBJ2-3; D remains ambiguous. Looked up from germline, CDR1 is SGHVS and CDR2 is FNYEAQ. V lost 1 base, J lost 1 base, and 3 bases lay in between. The CDR3 is 13 residues long. In nucleotides, the CDR3 is TGTGCCAGCAGCTTAGAAGGCACAGATACGCAGTATTTT. This encodes CASSLEGTDTQYF.

This clonotype was found a few times. V usage is TRBV12-3 or TRBV12-4 and J usage is TRBJ1-3, with D hard to call. V lost 6 bases to trimming and J lost 4 bases, with 10 bases between them. The CDR3 is 13 residues long. The CDR3 protein is CASSPEGGNTIYF. The CDR3 DNA sequence: TGTGCCAGCAGCCCCGAGGGAGGAAACACCATATATTTT.

This chain links TRBV7-8 with TRBJ1-1, with 11 bases identical to TRBD1. CDR3 length: 17 amino acids. CDR1 SGHVS and CDR2 FQNEAQ come from the germline V gene. The J segment lost 6 bases and the V segment lost 6 bases, leaving 15 bases of the junction unmatched. The CDR3 DNA reads as TGTGCCAGCAGTACCGGGGGACAGGGGGTTCGGGCTCCTGAAGCTTTCTTT. It yields the protein CASSTGGQGVRAPEAFF.

This rearrangement joins TRBV6-6 to TRBJ2-4; no definite D call. The CDR3 totals 15 residues. The V gene's germline CDR1 is MNHNY and CDR2 SVGAGI (reference sequence). V gave up 4 bases and J gave up 0 bases, with 10 bases separating them. CDR3 in amino acids: CASSSPGLAKNIQYF. The CDR3 nucleotides are TGTGCCAGCAGTTCCCCTGGTCTAGCCAAAAACATTCAGTACTTC.

V usage is TRBV18 and J usage is TRBJ1-1; perhaps TRBD1 as D (6 bases). The V end was cut by 3 bases, the J end by 4 bases, with 15 bases between. Germline-derived CDR1 and CDR2 are KGHSH and LQKENI. This CDR3 has 15 amino acids. The CDR3 protein is CASSPVLGGTTEAFF. The CDR3 DNA reads as TGTGCCAGCTCACCCGTACTAGGGGGTACCACTGAAGCTTTCTTT.

This rearrangement joins TRBV28 to TRBJ1-2, with TRBD1 identical over 8 bases. Trimming removed 8 bases from V and 1 base from J; junction bases left unmatched: 9. Germline V gene sequence: CDR1 MDHEN, CDR2 SYDVKM. The CDR3 is 15 amino acids. CDR3 nucleotides: TGTGCCAGCGGGGACAGGTCTCAAAGTAACTATGGCTACACCTTC. This gives the protein CASGDRSQSNYGYTF.

This clonotype showed up just a few times. The chain has TRBV20-1 and TRBJ1-1; D remains unclear. V shed 1 base and J shed 5 bases, with 14 bases lying between them. Germline V gene lookup returns CDR1 DFQATT and CDR2 SNEGSKA (reference sequence). The CDR3 sequence is 14 residues long. The CDR3 coding sequence is TGCAGTGCTAGAGTGGGCGCAGCAACAACTGAAGCTTTCTTT. It translates to CSARVGAATTEAFF.